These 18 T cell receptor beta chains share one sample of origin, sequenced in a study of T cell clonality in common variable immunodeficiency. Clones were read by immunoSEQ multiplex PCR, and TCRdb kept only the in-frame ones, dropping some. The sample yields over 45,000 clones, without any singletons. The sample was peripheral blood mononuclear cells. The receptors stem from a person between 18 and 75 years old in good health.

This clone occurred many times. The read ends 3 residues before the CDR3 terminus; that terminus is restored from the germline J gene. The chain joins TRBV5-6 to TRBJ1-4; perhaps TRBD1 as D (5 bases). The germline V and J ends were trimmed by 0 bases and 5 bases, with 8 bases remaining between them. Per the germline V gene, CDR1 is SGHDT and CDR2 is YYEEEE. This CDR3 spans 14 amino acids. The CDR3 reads CASSLVGGNEKLFF. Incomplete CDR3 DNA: TGTGCCAGCAGCTTGGTGGGGGGGAATGAAAAA.

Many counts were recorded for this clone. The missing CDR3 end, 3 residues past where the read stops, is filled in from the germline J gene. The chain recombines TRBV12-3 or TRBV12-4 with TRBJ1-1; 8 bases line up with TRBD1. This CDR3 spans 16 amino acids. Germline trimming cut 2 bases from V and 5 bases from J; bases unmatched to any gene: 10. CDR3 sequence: CASSLWQGAYGTEAFF. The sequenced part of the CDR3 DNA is TGTGCCAGCAGTTTATGGCAGGGGGCTTATGGGACTGAA.

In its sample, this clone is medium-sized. Here the CDR3 reads CASSFTSTTDTQYF. The sequenced part of the CDR3 DNA is TGTGCCAGCAGCTTTACTAGCACCACAGATACG. The V gene is TRBV7-3, the J gene TRBJ2-3, with D tentatively TRBD2 (6 bases). The CDR3 extends 3 residues past the end of the read, so its final part is completed from the germline J gene. V was pared by 3 bases and J by 2 bases, with 9 bases between. The germline gives CDR1 SGHTA, CDR2 FQGTGA. The length of the CDR3 is 14 residues. The full variable domain, completed using reference TRBV7-3 and TRBJ2-3, is GAGVSQTPSNKVTEKGKYVELRCDPISGHTALYWYRQSLGQGPEFLIYFQGTGAADDSGLPNDRFFAVRPEGSVSTLKIQRTERGDSAVYLCASSFTSTTDTQYFGPGTRLTVL.

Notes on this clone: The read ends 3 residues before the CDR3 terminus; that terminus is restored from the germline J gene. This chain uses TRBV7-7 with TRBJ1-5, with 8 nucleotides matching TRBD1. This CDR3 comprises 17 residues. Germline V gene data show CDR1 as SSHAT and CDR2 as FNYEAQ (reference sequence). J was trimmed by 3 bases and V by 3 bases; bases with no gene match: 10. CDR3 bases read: TGTGCCAGCAGCTTGTTAGGAGGGGACAGGCACAATCAGCCC. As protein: CASSLLGGDRHNQP. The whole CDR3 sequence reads CASSLLGGDRHNQPQHF.

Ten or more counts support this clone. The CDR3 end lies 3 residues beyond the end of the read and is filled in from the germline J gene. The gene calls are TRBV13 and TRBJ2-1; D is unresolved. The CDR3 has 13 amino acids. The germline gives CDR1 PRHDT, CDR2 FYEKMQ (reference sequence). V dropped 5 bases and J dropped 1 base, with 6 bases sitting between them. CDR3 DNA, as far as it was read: TGTGCCAGCAGCCCCTTGTCCTACAATGAG. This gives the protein CASSPLSYNE. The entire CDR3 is CASSPLSYNEQFF.

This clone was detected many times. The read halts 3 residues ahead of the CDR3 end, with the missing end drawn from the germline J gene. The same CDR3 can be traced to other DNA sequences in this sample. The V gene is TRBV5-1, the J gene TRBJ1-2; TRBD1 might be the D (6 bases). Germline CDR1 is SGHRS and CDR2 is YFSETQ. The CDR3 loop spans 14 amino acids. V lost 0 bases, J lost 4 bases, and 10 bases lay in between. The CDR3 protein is CASSLAGAPYGYTF. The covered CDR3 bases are TGCGCCAGCAGCTTGGCAGGGGCCCCCTATGGC.

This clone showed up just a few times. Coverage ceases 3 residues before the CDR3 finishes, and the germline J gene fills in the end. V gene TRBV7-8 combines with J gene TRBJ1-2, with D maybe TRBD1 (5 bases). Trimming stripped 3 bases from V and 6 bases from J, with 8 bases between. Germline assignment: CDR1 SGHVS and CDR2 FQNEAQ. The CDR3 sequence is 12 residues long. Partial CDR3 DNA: TGTGCCAGCAGCTTTCCAGGGAATGGC. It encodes CASSFPGNG. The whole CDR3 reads CASSFPGNGYTF.

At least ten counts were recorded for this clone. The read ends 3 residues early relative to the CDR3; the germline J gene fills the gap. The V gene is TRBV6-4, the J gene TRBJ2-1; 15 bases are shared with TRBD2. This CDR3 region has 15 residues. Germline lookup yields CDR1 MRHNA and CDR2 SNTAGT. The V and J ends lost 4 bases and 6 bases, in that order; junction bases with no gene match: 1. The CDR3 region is CASSGTSGGANEQFF. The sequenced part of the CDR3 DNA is TGTGCCAGCAGTGGGACTAGCGGGGGGGCCAATGAG.

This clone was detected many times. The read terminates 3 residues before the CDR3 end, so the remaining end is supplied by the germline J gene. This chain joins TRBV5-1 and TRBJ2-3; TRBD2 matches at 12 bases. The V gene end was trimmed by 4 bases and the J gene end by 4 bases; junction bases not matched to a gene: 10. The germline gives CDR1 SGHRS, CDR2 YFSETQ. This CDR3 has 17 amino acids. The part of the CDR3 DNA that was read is TGCGCCAGCAGCCCCGGGAAACTAGCGGGAGGCGCAGATACG. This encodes CASSPGKLAGGADT. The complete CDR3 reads CASSPGKLAGGADTQYF.

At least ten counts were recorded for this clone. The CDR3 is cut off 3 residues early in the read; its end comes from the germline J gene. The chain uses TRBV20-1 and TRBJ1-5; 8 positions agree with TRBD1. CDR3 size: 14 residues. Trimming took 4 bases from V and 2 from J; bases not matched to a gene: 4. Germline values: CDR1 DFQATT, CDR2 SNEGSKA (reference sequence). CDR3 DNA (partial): TGCAGTGCTACTAAGACAGGGGGCAATCAGCCC. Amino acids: CSATKTGGNQP. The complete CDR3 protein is CSATKTGGNQPQHF.

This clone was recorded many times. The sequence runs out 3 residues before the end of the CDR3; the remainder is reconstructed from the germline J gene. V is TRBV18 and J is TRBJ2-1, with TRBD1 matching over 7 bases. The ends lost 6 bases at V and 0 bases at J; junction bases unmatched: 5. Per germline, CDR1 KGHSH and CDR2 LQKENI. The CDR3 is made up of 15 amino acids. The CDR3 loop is CASSRQGISYNEQFF. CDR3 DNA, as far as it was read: TGTGCCAGCTCGCGACAGGGCATCTCCTACAATGAG.

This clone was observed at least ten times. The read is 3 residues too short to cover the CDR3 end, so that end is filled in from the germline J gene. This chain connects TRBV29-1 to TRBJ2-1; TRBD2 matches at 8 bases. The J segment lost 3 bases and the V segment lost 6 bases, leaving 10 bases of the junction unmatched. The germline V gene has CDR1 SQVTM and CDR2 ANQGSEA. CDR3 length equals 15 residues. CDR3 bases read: TGCAGCGTCCGACGCGGGACTAGAGGCTACAATGAG. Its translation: CSVRRGTRGYNE. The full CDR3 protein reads CSVRRGTRGYNEQFF.

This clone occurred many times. CDR3 DNA, as far as it was read: TGTGCCAGCAGCTTGGGCAATAATGAAAAA. Protein sequence: CASSLGNNEK. The complete CDR3 sequence is CASSLGNNEKLFF. This chain links TRBV7-6 with TRBJ1-4; no definite D call. The CDR3 end falls 3 residues outside the read, so it is completed with the germline J gene. Germline assignment: CDR1 SGHVS and CDR2 FNYEAQ. V lost 3 bases to trimming and J lost 4 bases, with 6 bases between them. CDR3 length: 13 amino acids.

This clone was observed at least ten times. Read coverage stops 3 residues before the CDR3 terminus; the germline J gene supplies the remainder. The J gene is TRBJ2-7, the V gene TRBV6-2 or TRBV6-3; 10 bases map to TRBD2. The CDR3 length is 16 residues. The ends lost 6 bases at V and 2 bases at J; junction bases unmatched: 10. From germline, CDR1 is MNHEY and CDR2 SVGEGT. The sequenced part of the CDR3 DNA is TGTGCCAGCAGCCCAGCGGGAGGGCCTAATACCTACGAG. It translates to CASSPAGGPNTYE. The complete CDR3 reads CASSPAGGPNTYEQYF.

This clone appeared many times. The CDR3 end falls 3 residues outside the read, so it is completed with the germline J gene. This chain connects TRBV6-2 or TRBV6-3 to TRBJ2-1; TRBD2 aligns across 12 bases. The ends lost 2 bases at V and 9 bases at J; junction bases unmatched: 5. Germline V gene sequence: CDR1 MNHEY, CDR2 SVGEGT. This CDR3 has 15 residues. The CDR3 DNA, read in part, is TGTGCCAGCAGTTACCCTAGCGGGGGGGCGCGTGAG. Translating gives CASSYPSGGARE. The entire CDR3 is CASSYPSGGAREQFF.

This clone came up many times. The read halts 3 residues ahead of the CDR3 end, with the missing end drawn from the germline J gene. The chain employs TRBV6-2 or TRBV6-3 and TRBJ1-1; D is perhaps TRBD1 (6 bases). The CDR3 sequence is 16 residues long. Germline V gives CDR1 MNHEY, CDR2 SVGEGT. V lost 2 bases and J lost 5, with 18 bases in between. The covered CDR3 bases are TGTGCCAGCAGTTACCCCCGAGGGGGTAGGGTTACTGAA. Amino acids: CASSYPRGGRVTE. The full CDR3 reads CASSYPRGGRVTEAFF.

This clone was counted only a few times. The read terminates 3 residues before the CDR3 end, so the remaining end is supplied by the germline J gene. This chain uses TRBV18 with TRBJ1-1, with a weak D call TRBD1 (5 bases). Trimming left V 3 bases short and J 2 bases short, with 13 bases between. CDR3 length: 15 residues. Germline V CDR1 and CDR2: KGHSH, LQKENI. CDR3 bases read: TGTGCCAGCTCACCGCAGGGCAACCTTAACACTGAA. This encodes CASSPQGNLNTE. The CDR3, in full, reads CASSPQGNLNTEAFF.

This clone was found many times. The CDR3 here is CSVLGTGKLFF. Incomplete CDR3 DNA: TGCAGCGTGTTGGGGACAGGGAAA. The rearrangement joins TRBV29-1 to TRBJ1-4, with 9 nucleotides matching TRBD1. The CDR3 is cut off 3 residues early in the read; its end comes from the germline J gene. The CDR3 is 11 residues long. Germline V lookup: CDR1 SQVTM, CDR2 ANQGSEA.